This T cell receptor beta chain is drawn from a study of T cell repertoires in cytomegalovirus infection. Study as a whole: As its CMV epitopes, the study selected recently identified HLA-C-restricted and well-studied HLA-B-restricted targets. Public TCR beta signatures provided an indication of both CMV infection and a matching HLA type. Overall study findings and caveats: HLA-C-restricted, CMV-specific TCR beta clonotypes were dominant ex vivo.

This clonotype was recorded only once. Its antigen is unknown. TCRdb fed the reads into MiXCR, producing one record per CDR3 protein. The sample includes just under 500,000 distinct CDR3 sequences, roughly 34% seen only once; the top ten take about 17%. V was pared by 6 bases and J by 5 bases, with 10 bases of the junction left unmatched. The CDR3 has 15 amino acids. The clonotype originates from a human donor in good health (CMV status not recorded). Some clones in this sample may be carry-over from other donors' samples. Sequenced material: cultured PBMCs, taken from culture after CMV antigen stimulation. V and J are TRBV12-3 or TRBV12-4 and TRBJ2-1; 7 bases are a match to TRBD1. The CDR3 DNA is TGTGCCAGCAGGCAATCGGGACAGAAAAACAATGAGCAGTTCTTC. Encoded protein: CASRQSGQKNNEQFF.